This TCR beta chain derives from a study of T cells in Graves' hyperthyroidism and ophthalmopathy. Of note for this clonotype: Its antigen remains unidentified.

Germline V lookup: CDR1 ENHRY, CDR2 SYGVKD. V lost 0 bases and J lost 7, with 13 bases in between. This CDR3 is 14 amino acids long. Uncontrolled infection, other autoimmune disease, pregnancy or lactation led to exclusion. Researchers amplified the TCR beta CDR3 regions from RNA transcripts. TCR CDR3 underwent first-round RT-PCR with the HTBI primer set. TCRdb independently ran MiXCR on the multiplex PCR reads; one entry per CDR3 protein. Of about 540,000 distinct CDR3 sequences detected, around 45% appear once; the ten largest clones hold 8.2%. Study-wide findings and caveats: Blood shared most expanded thyroid clonotypes above 0.001.

The material sequenced was peripheral blood or thyroid tissue (not recorded which). The chain combines TRBV10-3 with TRBJ2-7; D tentatively reads TRBD1 or TRBD2 (5 bases each). The receptor was isolated from a woman aged 18-29 years with Graves' hyperthyroidism. The CDR3 DNA sequence: TGTGCCATCAGTGAGTCGGGGCTAGAGGGTGAGCAGTACTTC. Its translation is CAISESGLEGEQYF.